This T cell receptor (beta chain) originates from a study of tumor-infiltrating lymphocytes in primary liver carcinoma. Starting material of approximately 500 ng total RNA yielded TCR beta cDNA via a constant-region primer. Researchers made the TCR beta libraries by running three nested multiplex PCR rounds with slightly modified ARM-PCR. Researchers ran the first two PCR rounds for roughly 10 cycles each with TRBV1-TRBV30 forward primers and a C-beta reverse primer. From the multiplex PCR reads, TCRdb called clonotypes with MiXCR, one entry per CDR3 protein. The sample shows about 130,000 distinct CDR3 sequences, 64% of them seen only once. The source material, 20-30 mg of unsorted bulk tissue, was used to co-extract RNA and DNA. Turning to this clonotype: One end of the junction varies from germline; a read error may be responsible.

Germline CDR1 is SGHAT and CDR2 is FQNNGV. CDR3 length equals 17 residues. Specimen: liver tumor tissue from sampling region 3. Described subset: tumor region T3, left-lateral pole. The chain employs TRBV11-2 and TRBJ2-1; D uncertain. The receptor comes from a woman in her fifties or sixties with primary liver carcinoma and hepatitis B virus infection. The CDR3: CASSSCLRLASYNEQLF. In DNA form, the CDR3 reads TGTGCCAGCAGTTCCTGCCTCAGATTAGCTTCCTACAATGAGCAGCTCTTC.